Below, 12 T cell receptor beta chains from the same sample are listed, as sequenced in a study of T cell changes during pregnancy in multiple sclerosis. Assay: immunoSEQ multiplex PCR; the TCRdb copy retains only in-frame clones and omits some. Seen here are about 68,000 clones, roughly 92% observed once, and the top ten hold 3% to 4.5%. Sequenced here: peripheral blood, sampled after pregnancy. The origin of the receptors is a female donor in good health, enrolled as a control in a pregnancy study.

This CDR3 is CASSSVDRTDTQYF. DNA of the CDR3: TGTGCCAGCAGCTCCGTGGACAGGACAGATACGCAGTATTTT. The V and J genes are TRBV7-9 and TRBJ2-3; 7 bases align to TRBD1. CDR1 SEHNR and CDR2 FQNEAQ come from the germline V gene (reference sequence). The CDR3 is 14 amino acids. Trimming removed 4 bases from V and 3 bases from J; junction bases left unmatched: 4.

CDR3 bases: TGTGCCAGCAGCCCCGGCGGGGACCCATGGCAGCCCCAGCATTTT. Protein product: CASSPGGDPWQPQHF. The genes are TRBV9 and TRBJ1-5; a weak D match, TRBD1 (5 bases). From germline, CDR1 is SGDLS and CDR2 YYNGEE. The V end was cut by 4 bases, the J end by 7 bases, with 18 bases between. The CDR3 covers 15 residues. Full variable domain (remainder filled in from reference TRBV9 and TRBJ1-5): DSGVTQTPKHLITATGQRVTLRCSPRSGDLSVYWYQQSLDQGLQFLIQYYNGEERAKGNILERFSAQQFPDLHSELNLSSLELGDSALYFCASSPGGDPWQPQHFGDGTRLSIL.

The chain employs TRBV6-5 and TRBJ2-3; unclear D gene. This CDR3 contains 15 residues. The V end lost 4 bases, the J end lost 2 bases, and 13 bases lay between the germline ends. Germline lookup yields CDR1 MNHEY and CDR2 SVGAGI. CDR3 amino acids: CASSSPGGDTDTQYF. The CDR3, as DNA: TGTGCCAGCAGTTCCCCTGGCGGTGACACAGATACGCAGTATTTT.

V and J are TRBV7-6 and TRBJ2-2, with 7 bases fitting TRBD1. The CDR3 has 14 amino acids. V shed 4 bases, J shed 4 bases, and the junction held 3 bases outside the gene matches. CDR1 SGHVS and CDR2 FNYEAQ come from the germline V gene. The CDR3 reads CASSYRGSTGELFF. The DNA of the CDR3 is TGTGCCAGCAGCTACAGGGGCAGCACCGGGGAGCTGTTTTTT.

This chain links TRBV5-1 with TRBJ1-5; D uncertain. The CDR3 consists of 15 residues. The V gene lost 2 bases and the J gene lost 3 bases, with 12 bases spanning the gap. The germline V gene has CDR1 SGHRS and CDR2 YFSETQ. Here the CDR3 DNA reads TGCGCCAGCAGCTTAGTAGACACCTTCAATCAGCCCCAGCATTTT. This sequence encodes CASSLVDTFNQPQHF.

CDR3 nucleotide sequence: TGTGCCAGCCTAGACTCGAACACCGGGGAGCTGTTTTTT. As protein: CASLDSNTGELFF. The chain combines TRBV6-5 with TRBJ2-2; D gene unclear. CDR1 and CDR2 from the germline V gene are MNHEY and SVGAGI. This CDR3 region has 13 residues. The V end was cut by 8 bases, the J end by 0 bases, with 7 bases between.

This clone was seen a single time. The chain carries TRBV7-2 and TRBJ1-2, with TRBD1 as a possible D gene (6 bases). CDR3 size: 14 residues. Germline V gives CDR1 SGHTA, CDR2 FQGNSA. Trimming removed 5 bases from V and 4 bases from J, with 14 bases in between. The CDR3 region has the DNA TGTGCCAGCAGCCCTAGGGGGAGAATCTATGGCTACACCTTC. Translation gives CASSPRGRIYGYTF.

The chain links TRBV14 to TRBJ2-3; possible D gene TRBD1, 6 bases. V was pared by 1 base and J by 0 bases, with 14 bases between. The germline CDR1 and CDR2 sequences are SGHDN and FVKESK. This CDR3 has 17 amino acids. The CDR3: CASSQVAGATSTDTQYF. The CDR3 region has the DNA TGTGCCAGCAGCCAAGTGGCAGGGGCAACTAGCACAGATACGCAGTATTTT.

The chain carries TRBV6-1 and TRBJ1-2; TRBD1 matches at 9 bases. Germline CDR1 and CDR2: MNHNS and SASEGT. This CDR3 is built from 14 residues. After removal of 2 bases from V and 7 bases from J, the junction contained 5 bases not matched to a gene. The CDR3 region has the DNA TGTGCCAGCAGTGAATTACAGGGGGCGAGTGGCTACACCTTC. It codes for CASSELQGASGYTF.

The rearrangement links TRBV6-1 to TRBJ1-5; D is ambiguous. Trimming shortened V by 2 bases and J by 2 bases, and 13 bases separated the two germline ends. The germline V gene encodes CDR1 MNHNS and CDR2 SASEGT. The CDR3 is 16 amino acids. CDR3 loop: CASSENRLGGNQPQHF. The CDR3 bases are TGTGCCAGCAGTGAAAACAGACTAGGAGGCAATCAGCCCCAGCATTTT.

This chain joins TRBV2 and TRBJ2-1; 12 positions match TRBD2. The germline V gene encodes CDR1 SNHLY and CDR2 FYNNEI. Losses at the gene ends were 5 bases for V and 2 bases for J; bases not matched to a gene: 1. The CDR3 runs to 15 residues. The CDR3 reads CASSWTSGTYNEQFF. CDR3 bases: TGTGCCAGCAGTTGGACTAGCGGGACCTACAATGAGCAGTTCTTC.

The chain carries TRBV9 and TRBJ2-2; 8 bases are shared with TRBD2. Trimming cost V 4 bases and J 8 bases; bases outside gene matches: 16. Germline loops: CDR1 SGDLS, CDR2 YYNGEE. The CDR3 loop spans 17 amino acids. The CDR3 DNA reads TGTGCCAGCAGCACCTGGACTAGCCCTGTAGAGTCGGGGGAGCTGTTTTTT. Protein product: CASSTWTSPVESGELFF.